This note documents a single T cell receptor beta chain sequence. Its specificity is not known. Multiplex PCR in two rounds served to amplify TCR beta CDR3 from genomic DNA. Primers targeting each individual TRBV and TRBJ gene were applied in first-round PCR. MiXCR was run by TCRdb on the multiplex PCR reads, yielding one entry per CDR3 protein. The table has roughly 13,000 distinct CDR3 sequences, 55% to 60% seen once; the top ten hold 26%. This record belongs to a study of prognosis after radiotherapy for stage I lung cancer. For the study at large: The patients included about 15 who had newly diagnosed primary stage I lung tumors, along with four or five others who had oligometastatic NSCLC after their primary tumor had been surgically resected. Patients numbered roughly 14 men and five to seven women, aged roughly 53 to 90 with a median of roughly 74 years.

CDR3 size: 14 residues. The V end was cut by 3 bases, the J end by 9 bases, with 15 bases between. Study results and caveats: Once stereotactic body radiation therapy had been given, unique TCR clone counts fell, with a median of roughly 9,300 versus 7,200.

V gene TRBV12-3 or TRBV12-4 combines with J gene TRBJ2-1; D remains ambiguous. This TCR came from a donor of 50 years or more with non-small cell lung cancer. The sequencing used PBMCs, collected before or after stereotactic body radiation therapy (not recorded which). The CDR3 DNA sequence: TGTGCCAGCAGTTTCGAGCCTCCCGTCGGTGAGCAGTTCTTC. Protein: CASSFEPPVGEQFF.